The rows below give T cell receptor beta chains drawn from one sample of a study of T cells after yellow fever vaccination. TCRdb used MiXCR to reprocess the 5' RACE reads, holding one entry per CDR3 protein. The table lists 300,000 to 350,000 distinct CDR3 sequences, around 10% of them singletons. The sequences come from CD4+ T cells sorted from PBMCs, collected 45 days after the yellow fever booster vaccination. The source is a man younger than 30 who received the YFV17D yellow fever vaccine. The CDR3 runs from the conserved cysteine through the conserved F or W. The D gene is left open where the match is weak. Only part of the rows carry a size: once, few, many, or a class if the clone is expanded.

d_call | clone_size | j_call | v_call | cdr3_aa | cdr3_nt
- | few | TRBJ2-3 | TRBV20-1 | CSARTGATQYF | TGCAGTGCTAGAACTGGAGCCACGCAGTATTTT
- | many | TRBJ1-1 | TRBV18 | CASSLGQKNTEAFF | TGTGCCAGCTCATTGGGGCAAAAGAACACTGAAGCTTTCTTT
TRBD2 | many | TRBJ2-5 | TRBV9 | CASSASGGFQETQYF | TGTGCCAGCAGCGCTAGCGGGGGTTTCCAAGAGACCCAGTACTTC
TRBD2 | - | TRBJ2-3 | TRBV12-3/TRBV12-4 | CASSYSELAGEWTDTQYF | TGTGCCAGCAGCTACTCTGAACTAGCGGGGGAATGGACAGATACGCAGTATTTT
- | many | TRBJ1-6 | TRBV7-6 | CASSFGVDNSPLHF | TGTGCCAGCAGCTTCGGGGTAGATAATTCACCCCTCCACTTT
- | - | TRBJ1-1 | TRBV5-1 | CASSLTGPGATEAFF | TGCGCCAGCAGCTTGACAGGGCCCGGGGCCACTGAAGCTTTCTTT
- | - | TRBJ1-3 | TRBV6-1 | CASSEFGQTHSGNTIYF | TGTGCCAGCAGTGAATTCGGCCAGACGCACTCTGGAAACACCATATATTTT
- | - | TRBJ1-2 | TRBV9 | CASSGGPLSYGYTF | TGTGCCAGCAGCGGCGGACCGCTTTCCTATGGCTACACCTTC
- | few | TRBJ1-5 | TRBV6-6 | CASSYQDSGQPQHF | TGTGCCAGCAGTTACCAGGACAGCGGCCAGCCCCAGCATTTT
- | - | TRBJ1-1 | TRBV11-3 | CASSLGLKNTEAFF | TGTGCCAGCAGCTTAGGACTGAAGAACACTGAAGCTTTCTTT